This T cell receptor (beta chain) is drawn from a study of vaccination effects on CD4 cells after COVID-19. The study, taken as a whole, reports: Marked clonal contraction was seen late after vaccination (in both infection- and vaccine-induced clones).

Looked up from germline, CDR1 is MNHEY and CDR2 is SVGEGT. Trimming stripped 4 bases from V and 1 base from J, with 10 bases between. This CDR3 contains 14 residues. The method was immunoSEQ multiplex PCR; TCRdb's version includes in-frame clones alone and lacks a portion of them. The table shows some 59,000 clones, with over 75% occurring only once. Expansion of antigen-specific CD4+ T cells with viral peptide pools was carried out by the ViraFEST assay before sequencing. Subsequent to a culture period of under 11 days, CD4+ T cells were isolated. Approximately 2 million PBMC were placed in each well, which was supplemented with approximately 9.9 IU/ml IL-2 and about 10 ug/ml peptides. As for this clone: Its antigen is unidentified.

Sequenced here: CD4+ T cells from PBMCs cultured with HCoV-229E spike peptides, sampled before COVID-19 vaccination. This clonotype was obtained from a human donor who received a COVID-19 vaccine. The genes are TRBV6-2 or TRBV6-3 and TRBJ1-2; no firm D call. The chain's CDR3 is CASSLTSFNYGYTF. CDR3 DNA sequence: TGTGCCAGCAGTTTGACATCCTTTAACTATGGCTACACCTTC.